The rows below give T cell receptor beta chains drawn from one sample of a study of T cell responses to AZD1222 COVID-19 vaccine. Assay: immunoSEQ multiplex PCR; the TCRdb copy retains only in-frame clones and omits some. There are about 140,000 clones in the sample; under 95% occur only once, and around 2.8% lies in the top ten. Sequences were derived from peripheral blood, sampled on day 0 of AZD1222 vaccination. These receptor sequences come from an adult in good health. Both conserved end residues are part of each CDR3. Each record gives: J gene, D gene, V gene, clone size, CDR3 protein, CDR3 DNA. The D gene is left open where the match is weak. The size of a clone is reported for some rows only, either as once, few or many, or as a class for expanded clones.

J gene: TRBJ2-7
D gene: NA
V gene: TRBV15
clone size: NA
CDR3 protein: CATRHRSSYEQYF
CDR3 DNA: TGTGCCACCAGACATAGGAGCTCCTACGAGCAGTACTTC

J gene: TRBJ2-5
D gene: TRBD1
V gene: TRBV7-2
clone size: NA
CDR3 protein: CASSLEGGRGLETQYF
CDR3 DNA: TGTGCCAGCAGCTTAGAGGGGGGCAGGGGGCTGGAGACCCAGTACTTC

J gene: TRBJ1-6
D gene: TRBD1
V gene: TRBV6-2/TRBV6-3
clone size: NA
CDR3 protein: CASSVFTGTGVNSPLHF
CDR3 DNA: TGTGCCAGCAGTGTCTTTACCGGGACAGGGGTCAATTCACCCCTCCACTTT

J gene: TRBJ1-3
D gene: NA
V gene: TRBV19
clone size: NA
CDR3 protein: CATKTGMGNTIYF
CDR3 DNA: TGTGCCACCAAAACAGGGATGGGAAACACCATATATTTT

J gene: TRBJ2-3
D gene: TRBD2
V gene: TRBV10-1
clone size: NA
CDR3 protein: CASSVTGTSRNTDTQYF
CDR3 DNA: TGCGCCAGCAGTGTAACCGGGACTAGCCGCAACACAGATACGCAGTATTTT

J gene: TRBJ2-7
D gene: TRBD2
V gene: TRBV4-1
clone size: NA
CDR3 protein: CASSRGTRVVYEQYF
CDR3 DNA: TGCGCCAGCAGCCGCGGGACTAGGGTTGTGTACGAGCAGTACTTC

J gene: TRBJ2-1
D gene: NA
V gene: TRBV7-9
clone size: NA
CDR3 protein: CASSARSSYNEQFF
CDR3 DNA: TGTGCCAGCAGCGCAAGGAGCTCCTACAATGAGCAGTTCTTC

J gene: TRBJ2-3
D gene: NA
V gene: TRBV18
clone size: NA
CDR3 protein: CASSPSTVSTDTQYF
CDR3 DNA: TGTGCCAGCTCCCCGTCCACTGTATCCACAGATACGCAGTATTTT

J gene: TRBJ1-1
D gene: NA
V gene: TRBV19
clone size: NA
CDR3 protein: CASVGTQGTEAFF
CDR3 DNA: TGTGCCAGTGTCGGGACGCAAGGAACTGAAGCTTTCTTT

J gene: TRBJ2-7
D gene: NA
V gene: TRBV14
clone size: NA
CDR3 protein: CASSQTGTRTYF
CDR3 DNA: TGTGCCAGCAGCCAAACCGGGACCAGGACGTACTTC

J gene: TRBJ1-3
D gene: NA
V gene: TRBV6-6
clone size: NA
CDR3 protein: CASSLPLTERNTIYF
CDR3 DNA: TGTGCCAGCAGTCTCCCCTTGACAGAAAGAAACACCATATATTTT

J gene: TRBJ2-2
D gene: NA
V gene: TRBV13
clone size: NA
CDR3 protein: CASSSGLNTGELFF
CDR3 DNA: TGTGCCAGCAGCTCAGGACTTAACACCGGGGAGCTGTTTTTT

J gene: TRBJ1-4
D gene: TRBD1
V gene: TRBV19
clone size: NA
CDR3 protein: CASEPTFSGTGGEKLFF
CDR3 DNA: TGTGCCAGCGAACCCACTTTCTCCGGGACAGGGGGTGAAAAACTGTTTTTT

J gene: TRBJ2-7
D gene: TRBD1
V gene: TRBV28
clone size: NA
CDR3 protein: CASSHDRGNYEQYF
CDR3 DNA: TGTGCCAGCAGTCATGACAGGGGAAACTACGAGCAGTACTTC

J gene: TRBJ1-3
D gene: NA
V gene: TRBV5-4
clone size: NA
CDR3 protein: CASSLDRVGDTIYF
CDR3 DNA: TGTGCCAGCAGCTTGGACAGGGTTGGAGACACCATATATTTT

J gene: TRBJ2-1
D gene: TRBD2
V gene: TRBV28
clone size: once
CDR3 protein: CASSLAPLMTSGSDEQFF
CDR3 DNA: TGTGCCAGCAGTTTGGCCCCACTAATGACTAGCGGGAGTGATGAGCAGTTCTTC

J gene: TRBJ2-7
D gene: NA
V gene: TRBV28
clone size: NA
CDR3 protein: CASTDLGANYEQYF
CDR3 DNA: TGTGCCAGCACCGATCTGGGGGCTAACTACGAGCAGTACTTC

J gene: TRBJ2-1
D gene: NA
V gene: TRBV10-3
clone size: NA
CDR3 protein: CAISRLDNSYNEQFF
CDR3 DNA: TGTGCCATCAGTAGATTGGATAACTCCTACAATGAGCAGTTCTTC

J gene: TRBJ2-7
D gene: NA
V gene: TRBV28
clone size: NA
CDR3 protein: CASKSTGFEQYF
CDR3 DNA: TGTGCCAGCAAGTCCACAGGGTTCGAGCAGTACTTC

J gene: TRBJ1-6
D gene: NA
V gene: TRBV19
clone size: NA
CDR3 protein: CASRGNSPLHF
CDR3 DNA: TGTGCCAGTAGGGGGAATTCACCCCTCCACTTT

J gene: TRBJ2-1
D gene: TRBD2
V gene: TRBV19
clone size: NA
CDR3 protein: CASRVPSGTAEQFF
CDR3 DNA: TGTGCCAGTAGGGTACCTAGCGGGACGGCTGAGCAGTTCTTC

J gene: TRBJ2-1
D gene: TRBD1
V gene: TRBV4-3
clone size: NA
CDR3 protein: CASSQGTGGYWGEQFF
CDR3 DNA: TGCGCCAGCAGCCAAGGCACAGGGGGGTATTGGGGGGAGCAGTTCTTC

J gene: TRBJ1-1
D gene: TRBD1
V gene: TRBV29-1
clone size: NA
CDR3 protein: CSVKPRDRANTEAFF
CDR3 DNA: TGCAGCGTGAAGCCCCGGGACAGGGCGAACACTGAAGCTTTCTTT

J gene: TRBJ2-7
D gene: NA
V gene: TRBV28
clone size: once
CDR3 protein: CASSFSDDGRYEQYF
CDR3 DNA: TGTGCCAGCAGTTTTAGCGATGACGGCCGCTACGAGCAGTACTTC

J gene: TRBJ2-7
D gene: NA
V gene: TRBV3-1/TRBV3-2
clone size: NA
CDR3 protein: CASSQGWVYEQYF
CDR3 DNA: TGTGCCAGCAGCCAGGGTTGGGTCTACGAGCAGTACTTC

J gene: TRBJ2-7
D gene: TRBD1
V gene: TRBV28
clone size: NA
CDR3 protein: CASSTRDSFYEQYF
CDR3 DNA: TGTGCCAGCAGTACCCGGGACAGTTTCTACGAGCAGTACTTC

J gene: TRBJ2-1
D gene: TRBD2
V gene: TRBV14
clone size: NA
CDR3 protein: CASSQDTTSGRNEQFF
CDR3 DNA: TGTGCCAGCAGCCAAGATACCACTAGCGGGAGGAATGAGCAGTTCTTC

J gene: TRBJ2-1
D gene: TRBD2
V gene: TRBV14
clone size: NA
CDR3 protein: CASSQVVLAGGPEQFF
CDR3 DNA: TGTGCCAGCAGCCAAGTCGTGCTAGCGGGGGGGCCTGAGCAGTTCTTC

J gene: TRBJ2-1
D gene: TRBD2
V gene: TRBV28
clone size: NA
CDR3 protein: CASSTVAGGGSYNEQFF
CDR3 DNA: TGTGCCAGCAGTACCGTCGCGGGAGGGGGTTCCTACAATGAGCAGTTCTTC

J gene: TRBJ2-3
D gene: NA
V gene: TRBV9
clone size: few
CDR3 protein: CASSVAGGAATDTQYF
CDR3 DNA: TGTGCCAGCAGCGTAGCTGGGGGGGCCGCGACAGATACGCAGTATTTT

J gene: TRBJ2-1
D gene: NA
V gene: TRBV7-3
clone size: NA
CDR3 protein: CASSSSTNEQFF
CDR3 DNA: TGTGCCAGCAGCTCATCAACCAATGAGCAGTTCTTC

J gene: TRBJ1-4
D gene: NA
V gene: TRBV6-1
clone size: NA
CDR3 protein: CASSEGNSGGKLFF
CDR3 DNA: TGTGCCAGCAGTGAAGGGAACAGCGGGGGAAAACTGTTTTTT

J gene: TRBJ2-7
D gene: NA
V gene: TRBV24-1
clone size: NA
CDR3 protein: CATSDPEGSGGYEQYF
CDR3 DNA: TGTGCCACCAGTGATCCAGAGGGATCAGGCGGTTATGAGCAGTACTTC

J gene: TRBJ2-7
D gene: TRBD1
V gene: TRBV5-4
clone size: NA
CDR3 protein: CASSPEGQTYEQYF
CDR3 DNA: TGTGCCAGCAGCCCAGAGGGACAGACCTACGAGCAGTACTTC

J gene: TRBJ1-1
D gene: NA
V gene: TRBV14
clone size: NA
CDR3 protein: CASSQDFSGTEAFF
CDR3 DNA: TGTGCCAGCAGCCAAGATTTTAGTGGGACTGAAGCTTTCTTT

J gene: TRBJ1-1
D gene: NA
V gene: TRBV6-5
clone size: NA
CDR3 protein: CASIRNTEAFF
CDR3 DNA: TGTGCCAGCATTCGGAACACTGAAGCTTTCTTT

J gene: TRBJ2-5
D gene: TRBD2
V gene: TRBV13
clone size: NA
CDR3 protein: CASSWITSGGIYQETQYF
CDR3 DNA: TGTGCCAGCAGCTGGATAACTAGCGGGGGTATATACCAAGAGACCCAGTACTTC

J gene: TRBJ2-3
D gene: NA
V gene: TRBV7-2
clone size: NA
CDR3 protein: CASSLARQVTDTQYF
CDR3 DNA: TGTGCCAGCAGCTTAGCGCGGCAGGTCACAGATACGCAGTATTTT

J gene: TRBJ1-2
D gene: NA
V gene: TRBV20-1
clone size: NA
CDR3 protein: CSARREYGYTF
CDR3 DNA: TGCAGTGCTAGGCGGGAATATGGCTACACCTTC

J gene: TRBJ2-3
D gene: NA
V gene: TRBV24-1
clone size: NA
CDR3 protein: CATSDFLAPDTQYF
CDR3 DNA: TGTGCCACCAGTGATTTCCTAGCACCAGATACGCAGTATTTT

J gene: TRBJ2-1
D gene: NA
V gene: TRBV3-1/TRBV3-2
clone size: once
CDR3 protein: CASSHPGLPYNEQFF
CDR3 DNA: TGTGCCAGCAGCCATCCGGGGCTACCTTACAATGAGCAGTTCTTC

J gene: TRBJ2-1
D gene: NA
V gene: TRBV28
clone size: NA
CDR3 protein: CASSLTHNEQFF
CDR3 DNA: TGTGCCAGCAGTTTAACCCACAATGAGCAGTTCTTC

J gene: TRBJ1-2
D gene: NA
V gene: TRBV7-9
clone size: NA
CDR3 protein: CASSKPGEWGYGYTF
CDR3 DNA: TGTGCCAGCAGCAAACCAGGGGAGTGGGGATATGGCTACACCTTC

J gene: TRBJ1-1
D gene: NA
V gene: TRBV10-2
clone size: NA
CDR3 protein: CASRVGQNTEAFF
CDR3 DNA: TGCGCCAGCAGGGTGGGTCAGAACACTGAAGCTTTCTTT

J gene: TRBJ2-2
D gene: TRBD1
V gene: TRBV19
clone size: NA
CDR3 protein: CASSRDRVGELFF
CDR3 DNA: TGTGCCAGTAGTAGGGACAGGGTTGGGGAGCTGTTTTTT

J gene: TRBJ1-5
D gene: TRBD1
V gene: TRBV4-1
clone size: NA
CDR3 protein: CASSQLTGVDQPQHF
CDR3 DNA: TGCGCCAGCAGCCAACTAACAGGGGTTGATCAGCCCCAGCATTTT

J gene: TRBJ2-7
D gene: NA
V gene: TRBV7-9
clone size: NA
CDR3 protein: CASSQAQGEAYEQYF
CDR3 DNA: TGTGCCAGCAGCCAGGCGCAGGGAGAGGCCTACGAGCAGTACTTC

J gene: TRBJ2-5
D gene: NA
V gene: TRBV9
clone size: few
CDR3 protein: CASSTYPGDQETQYF
CDR3 DNA: TGTGCCAGCAGCACATACCCAGGGGACCAAGAGACCCAGTACTTC

J gene: TRBJ2-2
D gene: NA
V gene: TRBV24-1
clone size: NA
CDR3 protein: CATSDLSEAGELFF
CDR3 DNA: TGTGCCACCAGTGATTTATCGGAGGCCGGGGAGCTGTTTTTT

J gene: TRBJ2-7
D gene: TRBD2
V gene: TRBV7-9
clone size: NA
CDR3 protein: CASSLAPLAGVEQYF
CDR3 DNA: TGTGCCAGCAGCTTAGCGCCACTAGCGGGAGTCGAGCAGTACTTC

J gene: TRBJ2-5
D gene: NA
V gene: TRBV7-6
clone size: NA
CDR3 protein: CASSFMRGETQYF
CDR3 DNA: TGTGCCAGCAGCTTTATGCGGGGTGAGACCCAGTACTTC

J gene: TRBJ2-1
D gene: TRBD2
V gene: TRBV7-6
clone size: NA
CDR3 protein: CASSLGSGLAGTNYNEQFF
CDR3 DNA: TGTGCCAGCAGCTTAGGGTCGGGACTAGCGGGGACGAACTACAATGAGCAGTTCTTC

J gene: TRBJ2-2
D gene: NA
V gene: TRBV4-2
clone size: NA
CDR3 protein: CASSQAGDTGELFF
CDR3 DNA: TGTGCCAGCAGCCAAGCAGGGGACACCGGGGAGCTGTTTTTT